These T cell receptor beta chains were read from a single sample in a study of T-cell memory formation after mild COVID-19. MiXCR was run by TCRdb on the 5' RACE reads, yielding one entry per CDR3 protein. The sample has about 400,000 distinct CDR3 sequences, around 22% seen once. Input material: PBMCs or a T cell subset sorted from them (not recorded which). These receptors were taken from an adult woman who had mild COVID-19 (a few samples of this study predate the infection). Cell type and time point are not known. Both conserved end residues are part of each CDR3.

>TRBV6-4|TRBJ1-1
CASSESVLGEAFF
>TRBV19|TRBJ2-7
CASSTGTYYYEQYF
>TRBV4-2|TRBJ2-3
CASSQDLLSSGTQYF
>TRBV5-4|TRBJ2-1
CASSPRFGGDNEQFF
>TRBV12-3/TRBV12-4|TRBJ1-5
CASSLGRDNQPQHF
>TRBV7-2|TRBJ2-5
CASSLAETLGRVRETQYF
>TRBV24-1|TRBJ1-2
CATSDPWRGEGYTF
>TRBV20-1|TRBJ1-2
CSARDRTVVYGYTF
>TRBV7-8|TRBJ2-1
CASSLRHNEQFF
>TRBV7-8|TRBJ1-6
CASSPLGGLGHSPLHF
>TRBV9|TRBJ2-1
CASSGGLAGGRVGQFF
>TRBV20-1|TRBJ2-1
CSARGAQLTSGRSYNEQFF
>TRBV4-1|TRBJ2-7
CASSQEGGTSVYEQYF
>TRBV11-2|TRBJ2-3
CASSLPARSTDTQYF
>TRBV9|TRBJ2-2
CASSVNPGGSHTGELFF
>TRBV9|TRBJ2-1
CASSVGGGGGEQFF
>TRBV9|TRBJ2-3
CASSVVAGVDTQYF
>TRBV30|TRBJ2-1
CAWRTRREGRYEQFF
>TRBV4-1|TRBJ2-7
CASSQIGFEQYF
>TRBV9|TRBJ2-2
CASSVRSGTVNTGELFF
>TRBV6-7|TRBJ2-7
CASKWTFFYEQYF
>TRBV5-1|TRBJ2-7
CASSFGTGGDYEQYF
>TRBV27|TRBJ2-1
CASRLSGGAYNEQFF
>TRBV6-5|TRBJ2-7
CASSYSGQALSYEQYF
>TRBV6-5|TRBJ2-7
CASGSGNLHEQYF
>TRBV18|TRBJ1-1
CASSQGTGGVNTEAFF
>TRBV9|TRBJ2-3
CASSPRAGLSTDTQYF
>TRBV4-1|TRBJ2-7
CASSQARGGGAYEQYF
>TRBV12-5|TRBJ2-6
CASGSSGANVLTF
>TRBV7-9|TRBJ1-4
CASSEGRTTNEKLFF
>TRBV15|TRBJ2-5
CATSGGESETQYF
>TRBV6-6|TRBJ1-5
CASSYSRQGGQPQHF
>TRBV4-3|TRBJ2-2
CASSQESREATGELFF
>TRBV14|TRBJ2-3
CASSHPSGGGADTQYF
>TRBV14|TRBJ2-1
CASSQTWTLYNEQFF